This TCR beta chain comes out of a study of identifying expanded T cells in peripheral blood. Measured with immunoSEQ multiplex PCR; TCRdb has only the in-frame clones, and not every one. This sample carries about 91,000 clones, about 91% of them seen once, and the ten largest clones take over 3%. The CDR3 extends over 16 amino acids. Looked up from germline, CDR1 is LNHDA and CDR2 is SQIVND (reference sequence). After removal of 2 bases from V and 7 bases from J, the junction contained 11 bases not matched to a gene. Details on this clone: What it binds is not known.

General study points: Across healthy donors, higher total template counts meant significantly greater roughly two-week count variance.

The rearrangement uses TRBV19 and TRBJ2-7; 10 bases line up with TRBD2. This TCR derives from a person aged 18 to 70 in good health. Material for sequencing was blood. The CDR3: CASSISAASGSKEQYF. The CDR3 region has the DNA TGTGCCAGTAGTATATCCGCGGCTAGCGGGAGCAAAGAGCAGTACTTC.